This T cell receptor beta chain was observed in a study of beta chain features in type 1 diabetes. About the study: The study examined some 110,000,000 sorted cells across all samples.

V lost 11 bases and J lost 8; bases outside the gene matches: 6. The CDR3 has 11 amino acids. Germline lookup yields CDR1 MNHNS and CDR2 SASEGT. Investigators reverse transcribed all isolated RNA, so they sequenced expressed TCRB transcripts. Here immunoSEQ multiplex PCR was the method, and the copy in TCRdb shows in-frame clones only, minus some. Of a few hundred thousand clones detected, about 26% appear once; the ten largest clones hold under 4.5%. The sequenced sample consisted of central memory CD4+ T cells from blood. This clonotype originated in a man aged 25 to 40 in good health. The chain links TRBV6-1 to TRBJ2-1; TRBD1 matches at 7 bases. This CDR3 reads CAPRGIHEQFF. The DNA for the CDR3 is TGTGCCCCCAGGGGGATCCATGAGCAGTTCTTC.